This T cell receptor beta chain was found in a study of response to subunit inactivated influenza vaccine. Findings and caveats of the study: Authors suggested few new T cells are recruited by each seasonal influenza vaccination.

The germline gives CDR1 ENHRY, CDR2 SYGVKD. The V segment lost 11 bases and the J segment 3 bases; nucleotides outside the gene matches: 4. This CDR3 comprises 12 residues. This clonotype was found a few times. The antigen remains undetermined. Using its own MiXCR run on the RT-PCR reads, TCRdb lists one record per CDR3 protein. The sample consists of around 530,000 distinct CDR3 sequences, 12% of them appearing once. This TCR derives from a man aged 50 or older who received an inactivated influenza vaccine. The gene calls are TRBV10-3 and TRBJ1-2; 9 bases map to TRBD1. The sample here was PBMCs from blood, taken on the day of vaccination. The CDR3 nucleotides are TGTGCCGCCCGGGACAGGGACTATGGCTACACCTTC. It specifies CAARDRDYGYTF.